This T cell receptor (beta chain) appears in the sequencing data of a study of shared clonotypes between healthy human individuals. Overall study findings and caveats: The naive CD4 repertoires of four donors were compared, and approximately 5% of clonotypes were shared.

To note about this clone: The target antigen is unknown.

Positively selected for CCR7, the CD45RO-negative cells used as naive CD8 cells excluded terminally differentiated effector memory CD45RA+ cells. A roughly 200 ng quantity of DNA, tens of thousands of T cell genomes, went into the sorted-subset replicate PCRs. The method was immunoSEQ multiplex PCR; TCRdb's version includes in-frame clones alone and lacks a portion of them. The profile shows about 2.1 million clones, 93% of them singletons. The receptor's source is a young man in good health. Some clones in this sample may be carry-over from other donors' samples. The source material was naive CD8+ T cells from PBMCs.

The CDR3 nucleotides read TGTGCCAGCAGTTTTTTCCGGATAGGGGAATATGAAGCTTTCTTT. Amino acids: CASSFFRIGEYEAFF. This chain links TRBV27 with TRBJ1-1; perhaps TRBD1 as D (5 bases). Deletions cut 3 bases from V and 7 bases from J, with 18 bases between. The CDR3 runs to 15 residues. Per germline, CDR1 MNHEY and CDR2 SMNVEV (reference sequence).